The 14 T cell receptor beta chains below come from one sample, sequenced in a study of beta chain features in type 1 diabetes (dated by TCRdb to the late 2010s). The library relied on the immunoSEQ multiplex PCR assay. All of the isolated RNA was reverse transcribed with the High Capacity cDNA Reverse Transcription Kit, so expressed TCRB transcripts were sequenced. The table comes from immuneACCESS by way of TCRdb, which keeps in-frame sequences with V and J called. Part of the clones is missing from these tables; in studies checked, under half for an unresolved V gene and the rest for unknown reasons. In all, the sample holds about 240,000 clones, and roughly 30% of those were seen once. Approximately 4% of the sample is in the top ten clones. Input material: central memory CD4+ T cells from blood. Every receptor here comes from a man aged 30-40 years in good health.

This clone was recorded a few times. The genes are TRBV29-1 and TRBJ2-5, with D unclear. Germline CDR1 SQVTM, CDR2 ANQGSEA. V was shortened by 4 bases and J by 0 bases, with 12 bases between the two germline ends. The length of the CDR3 is 14 residues. This CDR3 is CSVGAGTYQETQYF. In nucleotides, the CDR3 is TGCAGCGTTGGGGCAGGCACGTACCAAGAGACCCAGTACTTC.

This chain joins TRBV7-2 and TRBJ2-6; D perhaps matches TRBD2 (5 bases). The germline gives CDR1 SGHTA, CDR2 FQGNSA. V lost 6 bases to trimming and J lost 0 bases, with 12 bases between them. This CDR3 region has 16 residues. Written as DNA, the CDR3 is TGTGCCAGCAGTTCGAGTGCGGGCTCTGGGGCCAACGTCCTGACTTTC. As protein: CASSSSAGSGANVLTF.

This clone occurred a few times. J is TRBJ2-4 and V is TRBV30; D is perhaps TRBD1 (5 bases). This CDR3 comprises 15 residues. Trimming took 7 bases from V and 1 from J, leaving 17 bases between them. Germline V CDR1 and CDR2: GTSNPN, SVGIG (reference sequence). CDR3 in amino acids: CASRRLSGAKNIQYF. CDR3 bases: TGTGCCTCCCGTCGTTTATCAGGGGCCAAAAACATTCAGTACTTC.

This clone has at least ten counts. The junction shows a germline mismatch at one end, possibly a read error. This sequence joins TRBV30 and TRBJ2-2; 8 positions match TRBD1. There are 15 residues in the CDR3. CDR1 and CDR2 from the germline V gene are GTSNPN and SVGIG (reference sequence). The CDR3 loop reads CAWTPGQAKTGELFF. CDR3 bases: TGTGCCTGGACTCCGGGACAGGCGAAAACCGGGGAGCTGTTTTTT.

The J gene is TRBJ1-1, the V gene TRBV5-1; D might be TRBD1 (6 bases). V was trimmed by 6 bases and J by 4 bases, leaving 16 bases between them. There are 14 residues in the CDR3. In germline, CDR1 is SGHRS, CDR2 YFSETQ. The CDR3 spells CASTHTGGGTEAFF. The CDR3 nucleotides read TGCGCCAGCACCCATACGGGAGGGGGCACTGAAGCTTTCTTT. The full variable domain, with the rest looked up from reference TRBV5-1 and TRBJ1-1, is KAGVTQTPRYLIKTRGQQVTLSCSPISGHRSVSWYQQTPGQGLQFLFEYFSETQRNKGNFPGRFSGRQFSNSRSEMNVSTLELGDSALYLCASTHTGGGTEAFFGQGTRLTVV.

The genes are TRBV6-1 and TRBJ2-2; D uncertain. This CDR3 is built from 14 residues. CDR1 is MNHNS and CDR2 is SASEGT in the germline V gene. V was trimmed by 5 bases and J by 3 bases, leaving 10 bases between them. CDR3 loop: CASSFQTDTGELFF. In DNA, the CDR3 is TGTGCCAGCAGTTTCCAGACGGACACCGGGGAGCTGTTTTTT.

This clone has a handful of counts. The chain recombines TRBV29-1 with TRBJ1-1, with D hard to call. Germline CDR1 is SQVTM and CDR2 is ANQGSEA. This CDR3 comprises 10 residues. The CDR3 spells CTSGGTEAFF. The DNA of the CDR3 is TGCACCTCGGGCGGGACTGAAGCTTTCTTT.

V is TRBV29-1 and J is TRBJ2-1; D may correspond to TRBD1 or TRBD2 (5 bases each). Between the trimmed V and J ends, which lost 7 bases and 3 bases, there was a span of 31 bases. CDR3 length: 19 amino acids. CDR1 SQVTM and CDR2 ANQGSEA come from the germline V gene. CDR3: CSAQADRDGTFRLYNEQFF. The CDR3 nucleotides are TGCAGCGCCCAAGCCGACCGGGACGGCACCTTTCGACTCTACAATGAGCAGTTCTTC.

Comment on this clone: This sequence may be a read error, since a much larger clone differs from it by one base. Other DNA sequences within the sample encode an identical CDR3. J is TRBJ2-5 and V is TRBV7-2; D gene unclear. V was trimmed by 1 base and J by 5 bases, leaving 5 bases between them. CDR1 is SGHTA, CDR2 FQGNSA, per germline. The CDR3 spans 12 residues. In nucleotides, the CDR3 is TGTGCCAGCAGCTTAGGCAGGGAGACCCAGTACTTC. This encodes CASSLGRETQYF.

In its sample, this clone was seen a few times. The rearrangement joins TRBV5-1 to TRBJ1-1; TRBD1 matches at 7 bases. Germline V gene lookup returns CDR1 SGHRS and CDR2 YFSETQ. J gave up 1 base and V 4 bases, and 4 bases lay outside the gene matches. The length of the CDR3 is 14 residues. The CDR3 bases are TGCGCCAGCAGCAAACAGGGGTCGAACACTGAAGCTTTCTTT. Translation gives CASSKQGSNTEAFF.

The rearrangement uses TRBV2 and TRBJ2-5; TRBD1 matches 7 bases. The end of the DNA aligns better with TRBJ2-7, so the J call may be wrong. This CDR3 contains 13 residues. Germline CDR1 reads SNHLY; CDR2 reads FYNNEI. CDR3 region: CASSVIQGNEQYF. The DNA of the CDR3 is TGTGCCAGCAGTGTAATACAGGGGAACGAGCAGTACTTC.

The rearrangement uses TRBV29-1 and TRBJ2-3; 7 nucleotides match TRBD1. Germline assignment: CDR1 SQVTM and CDR2 ANQGSEA. V was pared by 7 bases and J by 3 bases, with 7 bases of the junction left unmatched. The CDR3 is 13 residues long. CDR3 in amino acids: CSGRQGWTDTQYF. In DNA, the CDR3 is TGCAGCGGAAGACAGGGTTGGACAGATACGCAGTATTTT.

V gene TRBV4-2 combines with J gene TRBJ1-5; D unresolved. Trimming removed 1 base at V and 2 bases at J, with 9 bases between. From germline, CDR1 is LGHNA and CDR2 YNFKEQ. There are 15 residues in the CDR3. The CDR3 coding sequence is TGTGCCAGCAGCCAAGTTCGTGGGGGCAATCAGCCCCAGCATTTT. This encodes CASSQVRGGNQPQHF.

This clone was detected only a few times. V gene TRBV5-1 combines with J gene TRBJ2-1, with TRBD2 as a possible D gene (6 bases). This CDR3 has 16 residues. Germline lookup yields CDR1 SGHRS and CDR2 YFSETQ. V lost 1 base and J 8 bases, leaving 19 bases between the germline ends. The CDR3 coding sequence is TGCGCCAGCAGCTTGATGAGGAGGGAGAAAATTGATGAGCAGTTCTTC. The encoded protein is CASSLMRREKIDEQFF.